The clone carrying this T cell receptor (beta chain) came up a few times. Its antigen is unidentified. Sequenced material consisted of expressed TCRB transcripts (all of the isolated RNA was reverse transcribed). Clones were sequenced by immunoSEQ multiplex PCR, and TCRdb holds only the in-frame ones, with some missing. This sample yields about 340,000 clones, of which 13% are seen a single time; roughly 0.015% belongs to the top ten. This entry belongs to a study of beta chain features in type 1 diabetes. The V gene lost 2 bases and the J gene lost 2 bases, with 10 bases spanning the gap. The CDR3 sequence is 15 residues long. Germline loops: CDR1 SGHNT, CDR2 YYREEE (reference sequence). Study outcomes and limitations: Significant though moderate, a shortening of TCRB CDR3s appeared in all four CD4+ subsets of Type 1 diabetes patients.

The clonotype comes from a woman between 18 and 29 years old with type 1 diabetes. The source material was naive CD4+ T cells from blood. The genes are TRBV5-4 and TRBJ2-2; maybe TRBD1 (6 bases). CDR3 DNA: TGTGCCAGCAGCTTACGGACAGACAACACCGGGGAGCTGTTTTTT. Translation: CASSLRTDNTGELFF.